The text below deals with one T cell receptor beta chain. What it recognizes is unknown. The sample originates from a study of T cell responses to AZD1222 COVID-19 vaccine. The CDR3 runs to 13 residues. From germline, CDR1 is SGHRS and CDR2 YFSETQ. The V end lost 3 bases, the J end lost 5 bases, and 10 bases lay between the germline ends. Profiled with immunoSEQ multiplex PCR; TCRdb holds only in-frame clones, not every one. The table lists fewer than 150,000 clones, just over 90% of them singletons. The study's findings and limits: No day 14 peak samples; only post-peak repertoires were characterized. There were mostly white British donors and more females than males, and clonal diversity was possibly underestimated. Spike-specific TCRs gained breadth and depth after people received two AZD1222 doses.

The sample consisted of peripheral blood, taken 28 days after the second AZD1222 dose. The source of this sequence is an adult who received the AZD1222 COVID-19 vaccine. V is TRBV5-1 and J is TRBJ2-3; D call uncertain. CDR3 DNA: TGCGCCAGCAGCTATCCCACGGGAGATACGCAGTATTTT. Residues: CASSYPTGDTQYF.